Each of the 28 T cell receptor beta chains below was sequenced from the same sample in a study of cytomegalovirus exposure and HLA in healthy donors. 13 Jbeta primers and 60 Vbeta primers were used for the PCR. TCRdb's table, derived via immunoSEQ multiplex PCR, lists solely in-frame clones and lacks some. The top ten hold under 7.5% of the sample, which has some 200,000 clones, roughly 80% seen once. The sequencing input was PBMCs. The source of these receptors is a woman in her fifties or sixties in good health and CMV-seropositive.

The chain recombines TRBV21-1 with TRBJ1-2. TRBV21-1 is flagged as a pseudogene. The CDR3 runs to 18 residues. As DNA, the CDR3 is TGTGCCAGCAGCAAAGGGAGCGGTCGAAAACAGAGACTCGATGGCTACACCTTC. Encoded protein: CASSKGSGRKQRLDGYTF.

The gene calls are TRBV5-4 and TRBJ2-1; TRBD1 or TRBD2 may be the D gene (6 bases each). Trimming took off 4 bases at V and 0 bases at J, with 14 bases between the two ends. Germline CDR1 reads SGHNT; CDR2 reads YYREEE (reference sequence). The CDR3 totals 16 residues. The CDR3 sequence: CASSVGGKSSYNEQFF. DNA for the CDR3: TGTGCCAGCAGCGTGGGGGGCAAGAGCTCCTACAATGAGCAGTTCTTC. The complete variable domain, with remaining parts taken from reference TRBV5-4 and TRBJ2-1, reads ETGVTQSPTHLIKTRGQQVTLRCSSQSGHNTVSWYQQALGQGPQFIFQYYREEENGRGNFPPRFSGLQFPNYSSELNVNALELDDSALYLCASSVGGKSSYNEQFFGPGTRLTVL.

Comment on this clone: Additional DNA sequences in this sample encode the identical CDR3. The rearrangement uses TRBV19 and TRBJ2-6, with D tentatively TRBD1 (6 bases). This CDR3 is 14 amino acids long. CDR1 LNHDA and CDR2 SQIVND come from the germline V gene (reference sequence). Trimming took 4 bases from V and 2 from J, leaving 6 bases between them. CDR3 residues: CASSTGAGANVLTF. DNA of the CDR3: TGTGCCAGTAGTACAGGGGCTGGGGCCAACGTCCTGACTTTC.

The V and J genes are TRBV18 and TRBJ2-7; 15 bases are a match to TRBD2. This CDR3 has 16 residues. Trimming removed 0 bases from V and 5 bases from J; junction bases left unmatched: 2. Germline loops: CDR1 KGHSH, CDR2 LQKENI. CDR3 loop: CASSPPGLAGGDEQYF. The CDR3 DNA reads as TGTGCCAGCTCACCACCCGGACTAGCGGGGGGGGACGAGCAGTACTTC. Full variable domain (remainder filled in from reference TRBV18 and TRBJ2-7): NAGVMQNPRHLVRRRGQEARLRCSPMKGHSHVYWYRQLPEEGLKFMVYLQKENIIDESGMPKERFSAEFPKEGPSILRIQQVVRGDSAAYFCASSPPGLAGGDEQYFGPGTRLTVT.

This sequence joins TRBV19 and TRBJ1-2, with 7 bases that match TRBD1. V was pared by 6 bases and J by 2 bases, with 6 bases of the junction left unmatched. Germline loops: CDR1 LNHDA, CDR2 SQIVND (reference sequence). The CDR3 is 14 amino acids. The CDR3 here is CASRMGQWNYGYTF. As DNA, the CDR3 is TGTGCCAGTAGGATGGGACAGTGGAACTATGGCTACACCTTC.

This clone was found a few times. This chain connects TRBV19 to TRBJ1-2; D not certain. CDR3 size: 15 residues. Trimming stripped 2 bases from V and 0 bases from J, with 10 bases between. Germline CDR1 LNHDA, CDR2 SQIVND (reference sequence). CDR3 in DNA: TGTGCCAGTAGTATAAATACTGTCGCTAACTATGGCTACACCTTC. It yields the protein CASSINTVANYGYTF.

This clone was seen only a few times. The rearrangement links TRBV11-3 to TRBJ1-4; D is unclear. Trimming took off 7 bases at V and 10 bases at J, with 13 bases between the two ends. Germline V lookup: CDR1 SGHNT, CDR2 YENEEA. The CDR3 runs 12 residues. The CDR3 reads CASTDGTGKLFF. DNA of the CDR3: TGTGCCAGCACCGACGGTACGGGAAAACTGTTTTTT.

The chain has TRBV7-2 and TRBJ2-3; 7 bases line up with TRBD1. The germline CDR1 and CDR2 sequences are SGHTA and FQGNSA. The ends lost 5 bases at V and 4 bases at J; junction bases unmatched: 6. CDR3 length: 14 residues. The DNA for the CDR3 is TGTGCCAGCAGCCCTCAGACAGGGCCAGATACGCAGTATTTT. Encoded protein: CASSPQTGPDTQYF.

The chain links TRBV6-5 to TRBJ1-4; no clear D. The CDR3 extends over 13 amino acids. Germline CDR1 MNHEY, CDR2 SVGAGI. Trimming left V 8 bases short and J 7 bases short, with 14 bases between. CDR3 bases: TGTGCCAGCGCGCGGCCCCCTGGTGAAAAACTGTTTTTT. Residues: CASARPPGEKLFF.

This chain links TRBV18 with TRBJ2-3; 12 bases agree with TRBD1. Germline CDR1 is KGHSH and CDR2 is LQKENI. The CDR3 runs 16 residues. V lost 3 bases and J lost 4; bases outside the gene matches: 5. Here the CDR3 reads CASSPSGTGGADTQYF. For the CDR3, the DNA is TGTGCCAGCTCACCTTCTGGGACAGGGGGCGCAGATACGCAGTATTTT.

The chain carries TRBV19 and TRBJ1-5; unclear D gene. V lost 9 bases and J 6 bases, leaving 18 bases between the germline ends. Germline V CDR1 and CDR2: LNHDA, SQIVND (reference sequence). The CDR3 is 14 amino acids. For the CDR3, the DNA is TGTGCCAGCCACCCACAGCCGTCAGGTCAGCCCCAGCATTTT. As protein: CASHPQPSGQPQHF.

Note on this clone: At one end the junction does not follow the germline gene, possibly because of a read error. The J gene is TRBJ2-6, the V gene TRBV27, with 8 bases lining up with TRBD1. CDR1 MNHEY and CDR2 SMNVEV come from the germline V gene (reference sequence). CDR3 length: 16 residues. This CDR3 reads CASSSTGVAGANGLTF. The CDR3 DNA reads as TGTGCCAGCAGTTCGACAGGGGTAGCTGGGGCCAACGGCCTGACTTTC.

The chain couples TRBV28 to TRBJ2-3; the match to TRBD2 covers 8 bases. V lost 6 bases to trimming and J lost 5 bases; unmatched junction nucleotides: 7. The CDR3 loop spans 14 amino acids. Germline V gene data show CDR1 as MDHEN and CDR2 as SYDVKM. The CDR3 sequence: CASSRGGNVDTQYF. Here the CDR3 DNA reads TGTGCCAGCAGCCGGGGGGGAAATGTAGATACGCAGTATTTT.

This chain uses TRBV7-2 with TRBJ1-5; TRBD1 might be the D (5 bases). With 5 bases removed from V and 3 bases from J, the gap between germline ends came to 8 bases. This CDR3 has 13 amino acids. Germline CDR1 SGHTA, CDR2 FQGNSA. The DNA of the CDR3 is TGTGCCAGCAGCAGACAGTTCAATCAGCCCCAGCATTTT. Translation gives CASSRQFNQPQHF.

The J gene is TRBJ2-3, the V gene TRBV5-1, with D possibly matching TRBD1 (5 bases). The germline V and J ends were trimmed by 0 bases and 0 bases, with 8 bases remaining between them. Germline V gives CDR1 SGHRS, CDR2 YFSETQ. This CDR3 has 15 amino acids. The CDR3 region is CASSLGQMSTDTQYF. The CDR3 DNA sequence: TGCGCCAGCAGCTTGGGACAGATGAGCACAGATACGCAGTATTTT.

This clone appeared a few times. The chain carries TRBV19 and TRBJ1-2; 8 bases are a match to TRBD1. This CDR3 has 12 residues. CDR1 and CDR2 (germline): LNHDA, SQIVND (reference sequence). J gave up 8 bases and V 6 bases, and 5 bases lay outside the gene matches. In DNA, the CDR3 is TGTGCCAGTAGAAAGCAGGGGGCCGGCTACACCTTC. Its protein is CASRKQGAGYTF.

The CDR3 region has the DNA TGTGCCAGTAGTATGAGTCAGGGGATCTACGAGCAGTACTTC. Translating it yields CASSMSQGIYEQYF. This chain joins TRBV19 and TRBJ2-7; perhaps TRBD1 as D (6 bases). CDR1 LNHDA and CDR2 SQIVND come from the germline V gene (reference sequence). The CDR3 is 14 amino acids. Trimming cost V 3 bases and J 3 bases, with 12 bases left between them.

The rearrangement joins TRBV5-1 to TRBJ1-4, with 7 bases that match TRBD1. J was trimmed by 8 bases and V by 2 bases; bases with no gene match: 6. Germline V gives CDR1 SGHRS, CDR2 YFSETQ. This CDR3 region has 14 residues. In nucleotides, the CDR3 is TGCGCCAGCAGCTTTGGTAGGGGGCAGGAAAAACTGTTTTTT. It is translated as CASSFGRGQEKLFF. The entire variable domain, with the rest obtained from reference TRBV5-1 and TRBJ1-4, is as follows: KAGVTQTPRYLIKTRGQQVTLSCSPISGHRSVSWYQQTPGQGLQFLFEYFSETQRNKGNFPGRFSGRQFSNSRSEMNVSTLELGDSALYLCASSFGRGQEKLFFGSGTQLSVL.

J is TRBJ1-6 and V is TRBV5-5, with a weak D call TRBD1 (6 bases). The V gene's germline CDR1 is SGHKS and CDR2 YYEKEE (reference sequence). The length of the CDR3 is 18 residues. Trimming cost V 1 base and J 6 bases, with 20 bases left between them. The CDR3 loop is CASSLQGGGTGSNSPLHF. Written as DNA, the CDR3 is TGTGCCAGCAGCTTGCAGGGTGGTGGAACAGGGAGTAATTCACCCCTCCACTTT.

The chain uses TRBV5-1 and TRBJ2-1; D may be TRBD2 (5 bases). V lost 1 base to trimming and J lost 8 bases, with 13 bases between them. Germline CDR1 reads SGHRS; CDR2 reads YFSETQ. The CDR3 consists of 14 residues. CDR3 residues: CASSLRAAGDEQFF. DNA for the CDR3: TGCGCCAGCAGCTTGAGGGCAGCCGGGGATGAGCAGTTCTTC.

The CDR3 region is CASSRSGQGYQPQHF. CDR3 in DNA: TGTGCCAGCAGCCGATCGGGACAGGGATATCAGCCCCAGCATTTT. J is TRBJ1-5 and V is TRBV7-8; 9 nucleotides agree with TRBD1. The CDR3 has 15 residues. Unmatched junction bases numbered 7, after V lost 5 bases and J lost 5 bases. Germline CDR1 SGHVS, CDR2 FQNEAQ.

The chain couples TRBV4-3 to TRBJ1-2, with D hard to call. Germline V gives CDR1 LGHNA, CDR2 YSLEER. Trimming shortened V by 0 bases and J by 4 bases, and 6 bases separated the two germline ends. This CDR3 region has 13 residues. In DNA form, the CDR3 reads TGCGCCAGCAGCCAAGATCTCGGCTATGGCTACACCTTC. This encodes CASSQDLGYGYTF.

This chain links TRBV7-8 with TRBJ2-4; 9 nucleotides agree with TRBD2. CDR1 is SGHVS and CDR2 is FQNEAQ in the germline V gene. Trimming at V came to 5 bases and at J to 0 bases, leaving 11 bases not matched to a gene. CDR3 length: 18 amino acids. This CDR3 reads CASSGEREVKIAKNIQYF. DNA for the CDR3: TGTGCCAGCAGCGGAGAGCGGGAGGTCAAGATAGCCAAAAACATTCAGTACTTC.

This clone was counted once. Within the sample, other DNA sequences also encode this same CDR3. The chain joins TRBV10-3 to TRBJ2-5, with D possibly TRBD2 on 6 matching bases. CDR1 is ENHRY and CDR2 is SYGVKD in the germline V gene. V lost 4 bases and J 4 bases, leaving 10 bases between the germline ends. The CDR3 spans 13 residues. The chain's CDR3 is CAISVQGGETQYF. The DNA of the CDR3 is TGTGCCATCAGTGTTCAGGGAGGAGAGACCCAGTACTTC.

This chain joins TRBV6-7 and TRBJ2-2, with D possibly matching TRBD1 (5 bases). Being an ORF, TRBV6-7 has a function that is uncertain. Trimming cost V 2 bases and J 2 bases, with 15 bases left between them. The CDR3 totals 17 residues. Here the CDR3 reads CASSYTQGGINTGELFF. The DNA for the CDR3 is TGTGCCAGCAGTTACACCCAGGGCGGAATAAACACCGGGGAGCTGTTTTTT.

The CDR3 sequence: CASTRTSGVEQYF. The CDR3 DNA follows: TGTGCCAGCACTCGGACTAGCGGCGTCGAGCAGTACTTC. The chain carries TRBV2 and TRBJ2-7, with 10 bases lining up with TRBD2. This CDR3 is built from 13 residues. V shed 7 bases, J shed 6 bases, and the junction held 6 bases outside the gene matches. CDR1 is SNHLY and CDR2 is FYNNEI in the germline V gene.

This clone was detected a few times. The chain recombines TRBV10-2 with TRBJ2-5; the D gene is possibly TRBD2 (5 bases). Germline V lookup: CDR1 WSHSY, CDR2 SAAADI. The CDR3 covers 14 residues. Trimming took 0 bases from V and 5 from J, leaving 10 bases between them. The CDR3 region is CASSESIPGETQYF. DNA for the CDR3: TGCGCCAGCAGTGAGTCGATACCGGGGGAGACCCAGTACTTC.

The V gene is TRBV28, the J gene TRBJ2-7; TRBD1 agrees at 7 bases. Per germline, CDR1 MDHEN and CDR2 SYDVKM. This CDR3 contains 14 residues. V lost 3 bases to trimming and J lost 3 bases; unmatched junction nucleotides: 5. This chain's CDR3 is CASSLVGGGYEQYF. In DNA form, the CDR3 reads TGTGCCAGCAGTTTGGTAGGGGGCGGCTACGAGCAGTACTTC.